This is a list of T cell receptor beta chains from one sample in a study of T cells in localized non-small cell lung cancer. Libraries were prepared by immunoSEQ multiplex PCR; TCRdb keeps only in-frame clonotypes and omits some of them. The sample carries approximately 100,000 clones, approximately 91% recorded once. The sample in question was PBMCs, obtained before any cancer treatment. The origin of the receptors is a woman aged 35 to 70 with stage II squamous cell lung carcinoma. CDR3s include the opening cysteine and the closing phenylalanine or tryptophan. Fields, in order: D gene, J gene, clone size, V gene, CDR3 length, CDR3 protein, CDR3 DNA. A D gene is named only where the DNA matches it firmly. Rows may omit the clone size; those that give it use once, few, many or a size class.

d_gene: NA; j_gene: TRBJ2-3; abundance: NA; v_gene: TRBV10-1; len: 15; CDR3aa: CASSESASGTDTQYF; CDR3nt: TGCGCCAGCAGTGAGTCGGCTAGCGGCACAGATACGCAGTATTTT
d_gene: NA; j_gene: TRBJ1-2; abundance: NA; v_gene: TRBV6-4; len: 12; CDR3aa: CASKGPTYGYTF; CDR3nt: TGTGCCAGCAAGGGTCCGACGTATGGCTACACCTTC
d_gene: NA; j_gene: TRBJ2-5; abundance: NA; v_gene: TRBV7-8; len: 11; CDR3aa: CASSLQETQYF; CDR3nt: TGTGCCAGCAGCTTACAAGAGACCCAGTACTTC
d_gene: NA; j_gene: TRBJ2-6; abundance: NA; v_gene: TRBV5-1; len: 19; CDR3aa: CASSFNTGFPLSGANVLTF; CDR3nt: TGCGCCAGCAGCTTCAATACAGGGTTCCCCCTCTCTGGGGCCAACGTCCTGACTTTC
d_gene: TRBD1; j_gene: TRBJ2-2; abundance: NA; v_gene: TRBV6-1; len: 15; CDR3aa: CASSERTGSTGELFF; CDR3nt: TGTGCCAGCAGTGAACGGACAGGGAGCACCGGGGAGCTGTTTTTT
d_gene: TRBD1; j_gene: TRBJ1-2; abundance: NA; v_gene: TRBV5-6; len: 14; CDR3aa: CASSVGGGRYGYTF; CDR3nt: TGTGCCAGCAGCGTAGGGGGCGGGCGTTATGGCTACACCTTC
d_gene: NA; j_gene: TRBJ1-6; abundance: NA; v_gene: TRBV23-1; len: 16; CDR3aa: CASSQNARGGLRPLHF; CDR3nt: TGCGCCAGCAGTCAAAACGCCCGGGGGGGGTTAAGACCCCTCCACTTT
d_gene: TRBD2; j_gene: TRBJ2-5; abundance: NA; v_gene: TRBV13; len: 18; CDR3aa: CASSFRTSGGLYQETQYF; CDR3nt: TGTGCCAGCAGCTTCAGGACTAGCGGGGGGCTGTACCAAGAGACCCAGTACTTC
d_gene: TRBD1; j_gene: TRBJ1-2; abundance: NA; v_gene: TRBV4-2; len: 14; CDR3aa: CASSQRLGQGGYTF; CDR3nt: TGTGCCAGCAGCCAACGCCTGGGACAGGGTGGCTACACCTTC
d_gene: NA; j_gene: TRBJ2-3; abundance: NA; v_gene: TRBV5-4; len: 14; CDR3aa: CASGGSGITDTQYF; CDR3nt: TGTGCCAGCGGTGGGTCCGGAATCACAGATACGCAGTATTTT
d_gene: TRBD1; j_gene: TRBJ2-5; abundance: NA; v_gene: TRBV2; len: 15; CDR3aa: CASSPTGNYQETQYF; CDR3nt: TGTGCCAGCAGCCCGACAGGGAACTACCAAGAGACCCAGTACTTC
d_gene: NA; j_gene: TRBJ2-1; abundance: NA; v_gene: TRBV4-1; len: 14; CDR3aa: CASSQPQMRDEQFF; CDR3nt: TGCGCCAGCAGCCAACCACAAATGCGAGATGAGCAGTTCTTC
d_gene: TRBD1; j_gene: TRBJ1-4; abundance: NA; v_gene: TRBV15; len: 13; CDR3aa: CATSRAGGEKLFF; CDR3nt: TGTGCCACCAGCAGAGCAGGGGGTGAAAAACTGTTTTTT
d_gene: NA; j_gene: TRBJ2-5; abundance: NA; v_gene: TRBV19; len: 15; CDR3aa: CASSIGWGDQETQYF; CDR3nt: TGTGCCAGTAGTATTGGGTGGGGGGACCAAGAGACCCAGTACTTC
d_gene: NA; j_gene: TRBJ2-5; abundance: NA; v_gene: TRBV5-4; len: 14; CDR3aa: CASSLVGTQETQYF; CDR3nt: TGTGCCAGCAGCTTGGTGGGGACCCAAGAGACCCAGTACTTC
d_gene: TRBD2; j_gene: TRBJ2-7; abundance: NA; v_gene: TRBV19; len: 16; CDR3aa: CASSTFSGSRTYEQYF; CDR3nt: TGTGCCAGTAGTACCTTTAGCGGGAGTAGGACCTACGAGCAGTACTTC
d_gene: TRBD1; j_gene: TRBJ1-2; abundance: NA; v_gene: TRBV28; len: 15; CDR3aa: CASRPRDRAQGGYTF; CDR3nt: TGTGCCAGCAGGCCCCGGGACAGGGCCCAGGGCGGCTACACCTTC
d_gene: TRBD1; j_gene: TRBJ2-7; abundance: NA; v_gene: TRBV10-3; len: 14; CDR3aa: CAISESPGDSEQYF; CDR3nt: TGTGCCATCAGTGAGTCCCCCGGGGACAGCGAGCAGTACTTC
d_gene: TRBD1; j_gene: TRBJ2-1; abundance: NA; v_gene: TRBV11-2; len: 14; CDR3aa: CASSTDRVLGEQFF; CDR3nt: TGTGCCAGCAGCACCGACAGGGTCCTGGGGGAGCAGTTCTTC
d_gene: TRBD1; j_gene: TRBJ1-5; abundance: NA; v_gene: TRBV30; len: 13; CDR3aa: CAWSAGGLQPQHF; CDR3nt: TGTGCCTGGAGTGCAGGGGGACTGCAGCCCCAGCATTTT
d_gene: TRBD1; j_gene: TRBJ1-1; abundance: NA; v_gene: TRBV6-5; len: 14; CDR3aa: CASRLGQGGTEAFF; CDR3nt: TGTGCCAGCAGGTTGGGACAGGGCGGCACTGAAGCTTTCTTT
d_gene: NA; j_gene: TRBJ2-5; abundance: NA; v_gene: TRBV19; len: 13; CDR3aa: CASRRGGDVTQYF; CDR3nt: TGTGCCAGTAGGCGGGGCGGGGACGTGACCCAGTACTTC
d_gene: NA; j_gene: TRBJ2-7; abundance: NA; v_gene: TRBV7-9; len: 15; CDR3aa: CASRGPGHSSYEQYF; CDR3nt: TGTGCCAGCCGGGGGCCCGGACATAGCTCCTACGAGCAGTACTTC
d_gene: TRBD1; j_gene: TRBJ1-2; abundance: NA; v_gene: TRBV27; len: 15; CDR3aa: CASSFQDQGAHGYTF; CDR3nt: TGTGCCAGCAGTTTCCAAGACCAGGGGGCGCATGGCTACACCTTC
d_gene: NA; j_gene: TRBJ1-5; abundance: NA; v_gene: TRBV29-1; len: 14; CDR3aa: CSVLGDNSNQPQHF; CDR3nt: TGCAGCGTACTGGGCGATAATAGCAATCAGCCCCAGCATTTT
d_gene: NA; j_gene: TRBJ2-1; abundance: NA; v_gene: TRBV12-5; len: 13; CDR3aa: CASVGGADNEQFF; CDR3nt: TGTGCTAGTGTAGGAGGGGCAGACAATGAGCAGTTCTTC
d_gene: NA; j_gene: TRBJ2-2; abundance: NA; v_gene: TRBV28; len: 16; CDR3aa: CASSFGRLMDTGELFF; CDR3nt: TGTGCCAGCAGTTTTGGCAGACTTATGGACACCGGGGAGCTGTTTTTT
d_gene: TRBD1; j_gene: TRBJ2-4; abundance: NA; v_gene: TRBV6-5; len: 13; CDR3aa: CASKQGSKNIQYF; CDR3nt: TGTGCCAGCAAACAGGGGTCCAAAAACATTCAGTACTTC
d_gene: TRBD1; j_gene: TRBJ1-1; abundance: NA; v_gene: TRBV6-1; len: 12; CDR3aa: CASSARGVEAFF; CDR3nt: TGTGCCAGCAGTGCCAGGGGGGTTGAAGCTTTCTTT
d_gene: NA; j_gene: TRBJ1-6; abundance: NA; v_gene: TRBV28; len: 14; CDR3aa: CASSLGRRGSPLHF; CDR3nt: TGTGCCAGCAGCCTGGGACGGCGGGGTTCACCCCTCCACTTT
d_gene: NA; j_gene: TRBJ1-1; abundance: NA; v_gene: TRBV19; len: 15; CDR3aa: CATQSQGNGRAEAFF; CDR3nt: TGTGCCACCCAGTCTCAGGGAAATGGAAGGGCTGAAGCTTTCTTT
d_gene: NA; j_gene: TRBJ1-4; abundance: NA; v_gene: TRBV4-1; len: 17; CDR3aa: CASSQEYLGRENEKLFF; CDR3nt: TGCGCCAGCAGCCAAGAATACCTGGGCAGGGAGAATGAAAAACTGTTTTTT
d_gene: NA; j_gene: TRBJ1-3; abundance: NA; v_gene: TRBV18; len: 15; CDR3aa: CASSPTRGSGNTIYF; CDR3nt: TGTGCCAGCTCACCAACCCGTGGCTCTGGAAACACCATATATTTT
d_gene: TRBD1; j_gene: TRBJ1-1; abundance: NA; v_gene: TRBV28; len: 14; CDR3aa: CASPPTGGRTEAFF; CDR3nt: TGTGCCAGCCCCCCCACAGGGGGCCGGACTGAAGCTTTCTTT
d_gene: NA; j_gene: TRBJ1-1; abundance: NA; v_gene: TRBV10-3; len: 14; CDR3aa: CATGPGRLNTEAFF; CDR3nt: TGTGCCACCGGGCCGGGCAGACTGAACACTGAAGCTTTCTTT
d_gene: NA; j_gene: TRBJ1-1; abundance: NA; v_gene: TRBV5-6; len: 15; CDR3aa: CASTSRVPMNTEAFF; CDR3nt: TGTGCCAGCACCTCCAGGGTCCCTATGAACACTGAAGCTTTCTTT
d_gene: NA; j_gene: TRBJ2-2; abundance: NA; v_gene: TRBV29-1; len: 10; CDR3aa: CSVRNGELFF; CDR3nt: TGCAGCGTTCGTAACGGGGAGCTGTTTTTT
d_gene: TRBD1; j_gene: TRBJ1-1; abundance: NA; v_gene: TRBV5-4; len: 16; CDR3aa: CASSPGQGLGRDEAFF; CDR3nt: TGTGCCAGCAGCCCGGGACAGGGACTAGGTCGAGATGAAGCTTTCTTT
d_gene: NA; j_gene: TRBJ2-6; abundance: NA; v_gene: TRBV5-1; len: 15; CDR3aa: CASSLGGAGANVLTF; CDR3nt: TGCGCCAGCAGCTTGGGAGGGGCTGGGGCCAACGTCCTGACTTTC
d_gene: NA; j_gene: TRBJ2-7; abundance: NA; v_gene: TRBV5-1; len: 15; CDR3aa: CASSPTGSGFDEQYF; CDR3nt: TGCGCCAGCAGTCCTACAGGGTCGGGGTTCGACGAGCAGTACTTC
d_gene: TRBD1; j_gene: TRBJ1-2; abundance: NA; v_gene: TRBV7-9; len: 15; CDR3aa: CASSSTGISNYGYTF; CDR3nt: TGTGCCAGCAGCTCGACAGGGATAAGTAACTATGGCTACACCTTC
d_gene: TRBD1; j_gene: TRBJ2-7; abundance: NA; v_gene: TRBV7-9; len: 15; CDR3aa: CASSLWGTGTYEQYF; CDR3nt: TGTGCCAGCAGCTTATGGGGGACAGGGACCTACGAGCAGTACTTC
d_gene: TRBD1; j_gene: TRBJ1-2; abundance: NA; v_gene: TRBV6-5; len: 14; CDR3aa: CASGTAPSNYGYTF; CDR3nt: TGTGCGAGCGGGACAGCTCCCTCTAACTATGGCTACACCTTC
d_gene: TRBD2; j_gene: TRBJ2-4; abundance: NA; v_gene: TRBV14; len: 16; CDR3aa: CASSLSGGGTKNIQYF; CDR3nt: TGTGCCAGCAGCCTCTCCGGGGGAGGGACCAAAAACATTCAGTACTTC
d_gene: NA; j_gene: TRBJ1-1; abundance: NA; v_gene: TRBV9; len: 15; CDR3aa: CASSVGASMNTEAFF; CDR3nt: TGTGCCAGCAGCGTTGGGGCTTCGATGAACACTGAAGCTTTCTTT
d_gene: NA; j_gene: TRBJ1-5; abundance: once; v_gene: TRBV7-9; len: 13; CDR3aa: CASGPLSDQPQHF; CDR3nt: TGTGCCAGCGGCCCGCTGTCCGATCAGCCCCAGCATTTT
d_gene: NA; j_gene: TRBJ1-6; abundance: NA; v_gene: TRBV11-2; len: 14; CDR3aa: CASSLGGVNSPLHF; CDR3nt: TGTGCCAGCAGCTTGGGTGGGGTAAATTCACCCCTCCACTTT
d_gene: NA; j_gene: TRBJ2-2; abundance: NA; v_gene: TRBV7-2; len: 15; CDR3aa: CASSPAGYGTGELFF; CDR3nt: TGTGCCAGCAGCCCCGCGGGGTATGGGACCGGGGAGCTGTTTTTT